This paragraph covers one TCR beta chain sequence. This clonotype was picked up many times. Its antigen is still unknown. No clone much larger than this one lies a single base away; base qualities are absent. V ends up 5 bases short and J 5 bases short, with an unmatched junction base count of 10. From its cysteine to its phenylalanine, the CDR3 spans 16 amino acids. The DNA shown is the 48-base CDR3, in frame from base 1. CDR1 LNHNV and CDR2 YYDKDF were looked up in the germline V gene (reference sequence). The entry originates in a study of glioma-infiltrating T cells (TCRdb year 2016). In the study overall: Low-grade gliomas were WHO grade II oligodendrogliomas or astrocytomas, and glioblastomas were WHO grade IV tumors sampled at initial rather than recurrent diagnosis. Before surgery, glioma patients were given dexamethasone for six or fewer days. The sequencing target for blood libraries was roughly 4.5- to 11-fold coverage of some 980,000 peripheral T cells. TCR alpha- and beta-chain repertoires were sequenced from glioma tissue, non-neoplastic brain tissue and matched peripheral blood mononuclear cells. Each tissue-infiltrating repertoire was compared with the same patient's peripheral blood repertoire to measure divergence between tissue and blood T-cell populations. Three low-grade glioma patients, several primary glioblastoma patients and three non-glioma patients contributing non-neoplastic brain tissue were included in the paired cohort.

The paper's findings and limits, for the study overall: A signature set of shared blood CDR3 motifs marked patients with low tissue-blood divergence and was depleted in highly divergent patients. Very few CDR3 sequences were found to be shared between tissue and blood, and this scarcity was attributed to high CDR3 diversity and limited sampling. In non-neoplastic patients, VJ-independent divergence between tissue and blood fell below expectation, whereas in all gliomas, and especially in low-grade gliomas, the divergence rose above expectation. Group comparisons rested on small numbers: three non-neoplastic, three low-grade glioma and several glioblastoma patients.

The iRepertoire nested amplicon-rescue multiplex PCR (arm-PCR) platform was used to amplify TCR alpha and beta CDR3 regions from RNA. For one-step reverse transcription and amplification, roughly 100-450 ng of tissue mRNA or PBMC total RNA was used as input. Following bead purification, Illumina adapters were added by a secondary multiplex PCR, and libraries between 200 and 400 bp were gel-purified. The libraries contained internal 6-nucleotide barcodes that were used for demultiplexing. The libraries were sequenced on an Illumina MiSeq using 2x220 or 2x250 nucleotide paired-end reads. Regarding the original processing steps: Paired reads were merged with FLASH 1.2.11 and aligned to the GRCh37 human genome with BWA-MEM before extracting TRA and TRB reads. For V and J assignment, an IMGT-derived reference of cassette sequences and CDR3 motifs that included pseudogenes was used. Reads were translated in three frames, and productive CDR3s were defined as those with a C...FGXG motif and no stop codons. Clonotypes were defined as unique combinations of V-J cassette pair and CDR3 amino acid sequence. Hamming distance filtering was applied to reads, with thresholds set by the sequence error rate of each sample in mapped regions. Using fastp trimming at Q25 and MiXCR clonotype assembly, TCRdb reanalyzed the public sequencing data and kept in-frame beta chains. Each record represents a unique CDR3 protein, reported with the most common genes and DNA among its rows. The V and J calls were determined by TCRdb, not by the authors. Present in this sample are more than 350,000 distinct CDR3 sequences, roughly two fifths of which were seen just once. Around 11% of the sample lies in the top ten.

Surgical brain or tumor specimens were cryofrozen in liquid nitrogen immediately after resection, and peripheral blood cells were collected concurrently. The sequence derives from a human donor with low-grade glioma or glioblastoma, undergoing nonglioma brain surgery, or in good health (not recorded which). The chain employs TRBV15 and TRBJ2-1; 9 nucleotides in the junction match TRBD1. The material sequenced was glioma tissue, nonneoplastic brain tissue, or PBMCs (not recorded which). In nucleotide form, the sequence is TGTGCCACCAGCGGACAGGGGCCCCACCCCGACAATGAGCAGTTCTTC. The resulting protein is CATSGQGPHPDNEQFF.